These 26 T cell receptor beta chains share one sample of origin, sequenced in a study of blood T cell repertoires in COVID-19. The data were produced by immunoSEQ multiplex PCR, yet TCRdb's version contains in-frame clones alone and is incomplete. The sample includes 40,000 to 55,000 clones, around nine tenths of them seen just once. The sequenced material came from peripheral blood. These receptors were collected from a woman of 80 years or more with acute or convalescent COVID-19.

This clone has just one count. The chain links TRBV28 to TRBJ2-7, with TRBD2 matching over 8 bases. Germline V CDR1 and CDR2: MDHEN, SYDVKM. V lost 3 bases to trimming and J lost 2 bases; unmatched junction nucleotides: 6. The CDR3 extends over 15 amino acids. The CDR3 sequence: CASSFSSGGTYEQYF. In DNA form, the CDR3 reads TGTGCCAGCAGTTTCTCAAGCGGGGGTACCTACGAGCAGTACTTC.

The V call is TRBV15, the J call TRBJ1-1; 9 positions match TRBD1. CDR3 size: 19 residues. Germline values: CDR1 LNHNV, CDR2 YYDKDF (reference sequence). V was pared by 0 bases and J by 5 bases, with 16 bases of the junction left unmatched. CDR3 amino acids: CATSRDYPPGQGSWTEAFF. The CDR3 nucleotides read TGTGCCACCAGCAGAGATTATCCCCCCGGACAGGGGTCGTGGACTGAAGCTTTCTTT. The full variable domain, in which reference TRBV15 and TRBJ1-1 provide the parts outside the CDR3, is DAMVIQNPRYQVTQFGKPVTLSCSQTLNHNVMYWYQQKSSQAPKLLFHYYDKDFNNEADTPDNFQSRRPNTSFCFLDIRSPGLGDTAMYLCATSRDYPPGQGSWTEAFFGQGTRLTVV.

The gene calls are TRBV23-1 and TRBJ1-1; D not resolved. TRBV23-1 is designated an ORF whose function remains uncertain. Trimming took off 3 bases at V and 1 base at J, with 12 bases between the two ends. This CDR3 region has 15 residues. CDR3 sequence reads: CASSHIGDENTEAFF. CDR3 DNA sequence: TGCGCCAGCAGTCACATAGGAGACGAGAACACTGAAGCTTTCTTT.

The rearrangement links TRBV3-1 (or the pseudogene TRBV3-2) to TRBJ1-2; D uncertain. Germline CDR1 and CDR2: LGHDT and YNNKEL (reference sequence). The CDR3 has 12 residues. The germline V and J ends were trimmed by 1 base and 5 bases, with 5 bases remaining between them. CDR3 protein: CASSQGGYGYTF. The CDR3 bases are TGTGCCAGCAGCCAAGGAGGGTATGGCTACACCTTC.

V and J are TRBV18 and TRBJ2-1, with D perhaps TRBD2 (6 bases). Trimming took off 3 bases at V and 8 bases at J, with 20 bases between the two ends. The CDR3 covers 16 residues. Germline V gives CDR1 KGHSH, CDR2 LQKENI. The CDR3, as DNA: TGTGCCAGCTCACCCCTGGGTGGGGGGATCGGCGATGAGCAGTTCTTC. Translating it yields CASSPLGGGIGDEQFF.

The V gene is TRBV7-2, the J gene TRBJ1-2, with 7 bases identical to TRBD1. The germline V gene encodes CDR1 SGHTA and CDR2 FQGNSA. Germline trimming cut 6 bases from V and 4 bases from J; bases unmatched to any gene: 8. The CDR3 extends over 14 amino acids. As DNA, the CDR3 is TGTGCCAGCAGTTCCGCCGGGACAGCCTATGGCTACACCTTC. It yields the protein CASSSAGTAYGYTF.

The rearrangement uses TRBV2 and TRBJ2-3; 9 nucleotides align to TRBD2. CDR1 is SNHLY, CDR2 FYNNEI, per germline. The trim removed 11 bases at V and 1 base at J, leaving 10 bases unmatched. This CDR3 is 15 amino acids long. CDR3 nucleotide sequence: TGTGCCTCTCGGAGGGCTAGCGGGGGCACAGATACGCAGTATTTT. It encodes CASRRASGGTDTQYF.

The rearrangement links TRBV11-2 to TRBJ2-5; unclear D gene. Germline assignment: CDR1 SGHAT and CDR2 FQNNGV. Trimming pared 5 bases from V and 0 bases from J, leaving 7 bases between. The CDR3 totals 13 residues. Here the CDR3 reads CASSLLYQETQYF. DNA for the CDR3: TGTGCCAGCAGCCTACTGTACCAAGAGACCCAGTACTTC.

J is TRBJ1-5 and V is TRBV6-5; TRBD1 might be the D (6 bases). Germline CDR1 is MNHEY and CDR2 is SVGAGI. The germline V and J ends were trimmed by 5 bases and 2 bases, with 13 bases remaining between them. CDR3 length: 15 amino acids. The CDR3 protein is CASSRGGTGNQPQHF. The CDR3 DNA reads as TGTGCCAGCAGTAGGGGGGGTACGGGCAATCAGCCCCAGCATTTT.

V is TRBV5-4 and J is TRBJ1-1; 9 positions agree with TRBD1. The CDR3 sequence is 13 residues long. V was pared by 7 bases and J by 1 base, with 2 bases of the junction left unmatched. CDR1 and CDR2 from the germline V gene are SGHNT and YYREEE (reference sequence). CDR3 DNA: TGTGCCAGCCGGGGACAGGGGAACACTGAAGCTTTCTTT. Its translation: CASRGQGNTEAFF.

This clone showed up just once. CDR3 region: CASKPRQGSETQYF. The CDR3 DNA follows: TGTGCCAGCAAACCAAGACAGGGGTCAGAGACCCAGTACTTC. The V gene is TRBV11-2, the J gene TRBJ2-5; 8 bases align to TRBD1. This CDR3 spans 14 amino acids. V gave up 7 bases and J gave up 4 bases; unmatched junction bases: 8. Germline V gene sequence: CDR1 SGHAT, CDR2 FQNNGV.

In this sample, this clone turned up once. The chain couples TRBV7-8 to TRBJ1-6; possibly TRBD1 for D (5 bases). From germline, CDR1 is SGHVS and CDR2 FQNEAQ. V was clipped by 5 bases and J by 11 bases, with 22 bases between them. The CDR3 extends over 16 amino acids. The CDR3 DNA reads as TGTGCCAGCAGCCCAGGAAGGGACTCCGGGAGGGCACCCCTCCACTTT. Translation gives CASSPGRDSGRAPLHF.

The J gene is TRBJ2-2, the V gene TRBV7-7; TRBD2 matches at 8 bases. There are 18 residues in the CDR3. J lost 5 bases, V lost 5 bases, and 16 bases had no gene match. CDR1 SSHAT and CDR2 FNYEAQ come from the germline V gene (reference sequence). The CDR3 sequence is CASSPRRTGGMGTGELFF. In DNA, the CDR3 is TGTGCCAGCAGCCCCCGCCGGACGGGGGGGATGGGGACCGGGGAGCTGTTTTTT.

This clone appeared once. The chain recombines TRBV5-5 with TRBJ1-1; D might be TRBD1 (6 bases). Germline values: CDR1 SGHKS, CDR2 YYEKEE (reference sequence). Between the trimmed V and J ends, which lost 3 bases and 1 base, there was a span of 10 bases. The CDR3 spans 14 residues. The CDR3 sequence is CASSWGHSNTEAFF. CDR3 coding DNA: TGTGCCAGCAGCTGGGGACATTCGAACACTGAAGCTTTCTTT.

The CDR3 spells CASSIDGRGTDTQYF. CDR3 bases: TGTGCCAGTAGTATAGATGGCAGGGGGACAGATACGCAGTATTTT. This chain joins TRBV19 and TRBJ2-3; 7 nucleotides line up with TRBD1. This CDR3 region has 15 residues. Germline V gene sequence: CDR1 LNHDA, CDR2 SQIVND (reference sequence). The ends lost 0 bases at V and 3 bases at J; junction bases unmatched: 3.

The chain recombines TRBV12-2 with TRBJ2-7; no DNA check was done on the table's D call, TRBD2. TRBV12-2 is labeled a pseudogene. The CDR3 covers 19 residues. CDR3 sequence reads: CASRLAHKCERTSSYEQYF. The CDR3 DNA reads as TGTGCAAGTCGCTTAGCGCACAAATGCGAGCGGACGAGCTCCTACGAGCAGTACTTC.

The sample holds one count of this clone. The chain recombines TRBV5-1 with TRBJ1-2; 7 positions agree with TRBD1. Germline V CDR1 and CDR2: SGHRS, YFSETQ. The CDR3 consists of 15 residues. The V and J ends lost 4 bases and 4 bases, in that order; junction bases with no gene match: 10. The CDR3 region has the DNA TGCGCCAGCAGCCGAAGACAGGGAACCCCCTATGGCTACACCTTC. It is translated as CASSRRQGTPYGYTF.

V usage is TRBV18 and J usage is TRBJ2-5, with D possibly matching TRBD2 (7 bases). The CDR3 extends over 16 amino acids. Germline CDR1 is KGHSH and CDR2 is LQKENI. The V and J ends lost 3 bases and 3 bases respectively, with 17 bases between them. This CDR3 is CASSPLRGAIKETQYF. DNA of the CDR3: TGTGCCAGCTCACCCCTACGGGGGGCCATTAAAGAGACCCAGTACTTC.

The table lists this clone with a few counts. The chain carries TRBV2 and TRBJ2-3; D is perhaps TRBD2 (5 bases). Germline CDR1 and CDR2: SNHLY and FYNNEI. The CDR3 runs to 14 residues. Between the trimmed V and J ends, which lost 11 bases and 1 base, there was a span of 16 bases. Here the CDR3 reads CAEWSSGGTDTQYF. CDR3 DNA sequence: TGTGCCGAGTGGTCGAGCGGAGGCACAGATACGCAGTATTTT.

V usage is TRBV2 and J usage is TRBJ1-2; the D is unclear. Germline CDR1 reads SNHLY; CDR2 reads FYNNEI. V was trimmed by 5 bases and J by 6 bases, leaving 16 bases between them. The CDR3 length is 14 residues. The DNA for the CDR3 is TGTGCCAGCAGTATCGAGGGTTTAAGCGATGGCTACACCTTC. Its protein is CASSIEGLSDGYTF.

The chain joins TRBV7-7 to TRBJ2-5; 9 bases are a match to TRBD2. The CDR3 length is 15 residues. CDR1 is SSHAT and CDR2 is FNYEAQ in the germline V gene (reference sequence). V dropped 6 bases and J dropped 4; count of bases not matched to a gene: 9. The DNA of the CDR3 is TGTGCCAGCAGTCCAACGCGGGGGGGCCGAGAGACCCAGTACTTC. Its translation: CASSPTRGGRETQYF.

The chain combines TRBV6-5 with TRBJ2-3, with a tentative D call TRBD2 (5 bases). V lost 5 bases and J lost 5, with 14 bases in between. Germline CDR1 is MNHEY and CDR2 is SVGAGI. The CDR3 has 14 residues. Written as DNA, the CDR3 is TGTGCCAGCAGTCCTGTTAAGAGGGAAGATACGCAGTATTTT. Its protein product is CASSPVKREDTQYF.

This rearrangement joins TRBV4-2 to TRBJ2-3; TRBD2 aligns across 9 bases. J gave up 0 bases and V 0 bases, and 4 bases lay outside the gene matches. The CDR3 extends over 17 amino acids. Germline V gene lookup returns CDR1 LGHNA and CDR2 YNFKEQ. CDR3 amino acids: CASSQEWTSASTDTQYF. The CDR3, as DNA: TGTGCCAGCAGCCAAGAGTGGACTAGCGCAAGCACAGATACGCAGTATTTT.

This sequence joins TRBV7-2 and TRBJ2-5; 7 bases are shared with TRBD2. The CDR3 is made up of 15 amino acids. Germline CDR1 reads SGHTA; CDR2 reads FQGNSA. Trimming cost V 1 base and J 9 bases; bases outside gene matches: 11. The CDR3 reads CASSLVRTSEGPQYF. The CDR3 bases are TGTGCCAGCAGCTTAGTGCGAACTAGCGAGGGGCCCCAGTACTTC.

The chain's CDR3 is CASSIEAGTANTGELFF. DNA for the CDR3: TGTGCCAGTAGTATAGAGGCCGGGACAGCGAACACCGGGGAGCTGTTTTTT. The chain couples TRBV19 to TRBJ2-2, with 7 bases identical to TRBD1. Germline CDR1 and CDR2: LNHDA and SQIVND (reference sequence). J gave up 0 bases and V 0 bases, and 4 bases lay outside the gene matches. The length of the CDR3 is 17 residues.

The chain is built from TRBV11-2 and TRBJ2-7, with D perhaps TRBD2 (5 bases). The CDR3 extends over 20 amino acids. Germline assignment: CDR1 SGHAT and CDR2 FQNNGV. V dropped 0 bases and J dropped 0 bases, with 24 bases sitting between them. The CDR3 sequence is CASSLDLIWETPLSSYEQYV. Written as DNA, the CDR3 is TGTGCCAGCAGCTTAGATCTCATCTGGGAGACACCCTTAAGCTCCTACGAGCAGTACGTC.